This T cell receptor (beta chain) was sequenced for a study of blood T cells in healthy people across ages. General study findings and limits: Age showed a roughly linear inverse relationship with TCR beta diversity per million T cells.

The table lists this clonotype with a few counts. What it binds is unknown. Together with a sample-barcoded 5' primer, a J-beta primer mix was included in a second PCR lasting roughly 6 to 12 cycles. One entry per CDR3 protein, called by TCRdb with MiXCR from the 5' RACE reads. The data show around 1.1 million distinct CDR3 sequences, with roughly two fifths seen just once and over 10% held by the top ten. The CDR3 extends over 14 amino acids. Germline V lookup: CDR1 DFQATT, CDR2 SNEGSKA (reference sequence). The chain recombines TRBV20-1 with TRBJ2-1; 7 positions match TRBD2. This receptor was identified in a man aged 18 to 30 in good health. Source material: blood. The CDR3 DNA is TGCAGCCCTGGCGGGGGAAGCTCCTACAATGAGCAGTTCTTC. It codes for CSPGGGSSYNEQFF.